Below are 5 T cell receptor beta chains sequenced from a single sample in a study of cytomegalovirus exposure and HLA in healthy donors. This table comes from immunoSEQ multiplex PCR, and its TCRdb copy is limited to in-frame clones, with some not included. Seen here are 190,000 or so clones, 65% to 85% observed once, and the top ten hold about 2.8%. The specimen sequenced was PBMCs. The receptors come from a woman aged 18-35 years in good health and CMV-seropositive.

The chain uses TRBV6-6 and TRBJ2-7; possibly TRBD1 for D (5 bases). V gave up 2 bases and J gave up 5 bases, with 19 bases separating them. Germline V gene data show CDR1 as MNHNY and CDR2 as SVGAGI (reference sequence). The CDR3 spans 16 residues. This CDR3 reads CASSYTSQGIPHEQYF. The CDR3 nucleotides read TGTGCCAGCAGTTACACTTCTCAGGGAATCCCCCACGAGCAGTACTTC.

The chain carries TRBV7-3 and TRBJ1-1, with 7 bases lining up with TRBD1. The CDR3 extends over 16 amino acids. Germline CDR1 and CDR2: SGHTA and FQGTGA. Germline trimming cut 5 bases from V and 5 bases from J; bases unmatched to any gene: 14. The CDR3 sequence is CASSHLGQGVRTEAFF. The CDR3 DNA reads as TGTGCCAGCAGCCACCTTGGGCAGGGGGTAAGGACTGAAGCTTTCTTT.

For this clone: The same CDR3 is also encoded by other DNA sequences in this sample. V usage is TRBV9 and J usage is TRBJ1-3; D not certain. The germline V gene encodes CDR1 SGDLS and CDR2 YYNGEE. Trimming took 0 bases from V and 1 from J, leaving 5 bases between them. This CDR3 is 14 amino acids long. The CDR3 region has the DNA TGTGCCAGCAGCGTAGACTTTTCTGGAAACACCATATATTTT. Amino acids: CASSVDFSGNTIYF.

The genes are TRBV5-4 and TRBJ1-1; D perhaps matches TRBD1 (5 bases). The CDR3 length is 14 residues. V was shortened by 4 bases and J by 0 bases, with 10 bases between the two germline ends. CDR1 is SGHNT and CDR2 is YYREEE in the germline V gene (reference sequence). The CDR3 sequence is CASSPDSMNTEAFF. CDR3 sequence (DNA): TGTGCCAGCAGCCCCGACAGCATGAACACTGAAGCTTTCTTT.

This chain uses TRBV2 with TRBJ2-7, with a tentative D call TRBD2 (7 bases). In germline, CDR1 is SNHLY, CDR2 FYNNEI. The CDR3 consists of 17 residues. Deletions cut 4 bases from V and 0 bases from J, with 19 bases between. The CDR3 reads CASSGQRGGGSSYEQYF. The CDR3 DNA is TGTGCCAGCAGTGGGCAAAGGGGGGGCGGGAGCTCCTACGAGCAGTACTTC.